Below, 22 T cell receptor beta chains from the same sample are listed, as sequenced in a study of cytomegalovirus exposure and HLA in healthy donors. With 60 Vbeta and 13 Jbeta primers, the PCR was carried out. TCRdb's copy holds only in-frame clones and misses some; the assay was immunoSEQ multiplex PCR. The table has around 120,000 clones, 80% to 90% seen once. Sequencing was performed on PBMCs. These receptors were obtained from a woman between 40 and 55 years old in good health and CMV-seropositive.

The chain couples TRBV13 to TRBJ2-1; possible D gene TRBD2, 7 bases. Per the germline V gene, CDR1 is PRHDT and CDR2 is FYEKMQ (reference sequence). This CDR3 comprises 18 residues. Deletions cut 7 bases from V and 6 bases from J, with 28 bases between. The CDR3 here is CASTWRGGGLPMPNEQFF. CDR3 DNA: TGTGCCAGCACCTGGCGTGGAGGGGGACTACCTATGCCCAATGAGCAGTTCTTC.

The V call is TRBV7-2, the J call TRBJ1-5; possibly TRBD1 for D (5 bases). The CDR3 runs 15 residues. V lost 0 bases and J 4 bases, leaving 10 bases between the germline ends. The germline CDR1 and CDR2 sequences are SGHTA and FQGNSA. CDR3 in amino acids: CASSLAGQRNQPQHF. The CDR3 DNA reads as TGTGCCAGCAGCTTAGCGGGGCAACGAAATCAGCCCCAGCATTTT.

This clone has only one observation. The gene calls are TRBV28 and TRBJ2-7; D is perhaps TRBD1 (6 bases). This CDR3 contains 14 residues. V was cut by 4 bases and J by 5 bases, with 15 bases left in between. CDR1 MDHEN and CDR2 SYDVKM come from the germline V gene. CDR3 region: CASSSSGALHEQYF. The CDR3 nucleotides read TGTGCCAGCAGTTCATCAGGGGCGCTTCACGAGCAGTACTTC.

The chain uses TRBV7-2 and TRBJ2-5, with TRBD1 matching 9 bases. The end of the DNA aligns better with TRBJ2-7, so the J call may be wrong. CDR1 is SGHTA, CDR2 FQGNSA, per germline. CDR3 length equals 13 residues. The DNA for the CDR3 is TGTGCCAGCAGCAGGGACAGGGTCGGCGAGCAGTACTTC. This sequence encodes CASSRDRVGEQYF.

This clone has just one count. V and J are TRBV20-1 and TRBJ2-1; 8 positions agree with TRBD2. Germline V gene data show CDR1 as DFQATT and CDR2 as SNEGSKA (reference sequence). J lost 9 bases, V lost 7 bases, and 5 bases had no gene match. CDR3 length equals 11 residues. CDR3 nucleotide sequence: TGCAGTGAGCGGGAGACGGGTGAGCAGTTCTTC. It codes for CSERETGEQFF.

The CDR3 spells CASSEWGEPGNTIYF. The CDR3 DNA follows: TGTGCCAGCAGTGAATGGGGGGAACCTGGAAACACCATATATTTT. This chain joins TRBV6-1 and TRBJ1-3; possible D gene TRBD1, 5 bases. Germline V gene lookup returns CDR1 MNHNS and CDR2 SASEGT. Trimming took 2 bases from V and 2 from J, leaving 10 bases between them. The CDR3 consists of 15 residues.

The chain couples TRBV9 to TRBJ1-3, with D possibly TRBD1 on 5 matching bases. The CDR3 spans 15 residues. The germline V gene encodes CDR1 SGDLS and CDR2 YYNGEE. V lost 0 bases, J lost 4 bases, and 11 bases lay in between. The DNA of the CDR3 is TGTGCCAGCAGCGTAGACACAGGTTCCGGAAACACCATATATTTT. It specifies CASSVDTGSGNTIYF.

This rearrangement joins TRBV5-4 to TRBJ2-1; 7 bases match TRBD1. With 2 bases clipped from V and 2 bases from J, the junction kept 4 bases outside the gene matches. Germline V lookup: CDR1 SGHNT, CDR2 YYREEE (reference sequence). There are 15 residues in the CDR3. Here the CDR3 DNA reads TGTGCCAGCAGCTTTGGTGACAGGGCCTACAATGAGCAGTTCTTC. This gives the protein CASSFGDRAYNEQFF.

This clone was detected only a few times. The chain links TRBV7-8 to TRBJ2-7, with 12 positions matching TRBD1. Looked up from germline, CDR1 is SGHVS and CDR2 is FQNEAQ. With V trimmed by 5 bases and J by 6 bases, 5 bases remained unmatched. The CDR3 runs 14 residues. CDR3 nucleotide sequence: TGTGCCAGCAGCCGAGGGACAGGGGGCCTCGAGCAGTACTTC. Protein: CASSRGTGGLEQYF.

This clone occurred a few times. Other nucleotide sequences from this sample produce the same CDR3. The genes are TRBV7-3 and TRBJ2-2; D unclear. The germline V gene encodes CDR1 SGHTA and CDR2 FQGTGA. The CDR3 runs 13 residues. The V end was cut by 5 bases, the J end by 2 bases, with 6 bases between. The CDR3 is CASSDTNTGELFF. The CDR3 DNA is TGTGCCAGCAGCGACACCAACACCGGGGAGCTGTTTTTT.

The rearrangement links TRBV2 to TRBJ2-4; TRBD2 agrees at 7 bases. Trimming cost V 1 base and J 3 bases; bases outside gene matches: 6. Germline lookup yields CDR1 SNHLY and CDR2 FYNNEI. This CDR3 is 16 amino acids long. CDR3 nucleotides: TGTGCCAGCAGTGAAGAGGGAGGGGTGGTCAAAAACATTCAGTACTTC. This translates into CASSEEGGVVKNIQYF.

This clone has just one count. The chain is built from TRBV6-1 and TRBJ2-4, with 7 nucleotides matching TRBD1. The CDR3 runs to 14 residues. Germline V gene lookup returns CDR1 MNHNS and CDR2 SASEGT. The V gene end was trimmed by 1 base and the J gene end by 9 bases; junction bases not matched to a gene: 6. The CDR3 reads CASSEGQGIGIQYF. The CDR3 coding sequence is TGTGCCAGCAGTGAAGGACAGGGAATTGGCATTCAGTACTTC.

The chain uses TRBV5-1 and TRBJ2-7; D possibly corresponds to TRBD1 (8 bases). The CDR3 consists of 17 residues. V shed 1 base and J shed 5 bases, with 22 bases lying between them. Germline V CDR1 and CDR2: SGHRS, YFSETQ. The CDR3 nucleotides read TGCGCCAGCAGCTTGAGTGGGGGGGGGCAGGGGGCCGACGAGCAGTACTTC. This gives the protein CASSLSGGGQGADEQYF.

The V and J genes are TRBV6-6 and TRBJ2-1; TRBD1 matches 8 bases. Trimming removed 2 bases from V and 5 bases from J; junction bases left unmatched: 5. Germline lookup yields CDR1 MNHNY and CDR2 SVGAGI (reference sequence). CDR3 length: 15 residues. CDR3 region: CASSYTGTGDNEQFF. In nucleotides, the CDR3 is TGTGCCAGCAGTTACACCGGGACAGGAGACAATGAGCAGTTCTTC.

This chain connects TRBV6-6 to TRBJ2-7, with D possibly TRBD1 on 6 matching bases. The V end lost 8 bases, the J end lost 0 bases, and 14 bases lay between the germline ends. Germline-derived CDR1 and CDR2 are MNHNY and SVGAGI (reference sequence). CDR3 length: 14 amino acids. The CDR3 loop is CASALPGDSYEQYF. CDR3 DNA sequence: TGTGCCAGCGCGCTCCCAGGGGACTCCTACGAGCAGTACTTC.

The J gene is TRBJ1-1, the V gene TRBV5-6; no clear D gene. V was clipped by 1 base and J by 7 bases, with 14 bases between them. Germline loops: CDR1 SGHDT, CDR2 YYEEEE. This CDR3 has 14 residues. This CDR3 reads CASSLLRVPREAFF. CDR3 nucleotide sequence: TGTGCCAGCAGCTTGTTGCGGGTTCCGCGTGAAGCTTTCTTT.

The rearrangement links TRBV29-1 to TRBJ2-5, with D possibly matching TRBD1 (6 bases). Deletions cut 8 bases from V and 1 base from J, with 11 bases between. Germline V gene lookup returns CDR1 SQVTM and CDR2 ANQGSEA. CDR3 length: 12 residues. This chain's CDR3 is CSPRDTQETQYF. The CDR3 DNA reads TGCAGCCCAAGGGACACCCAAGAGACCCAGTACTTC.

The V and J genes are TRBV21-1 and TRBJ2-5; TRBD1 reflects the table's D call only, with no check against the DNA. The J call is uncertain, as TRBJ2-7 better fits the DNA end. TRBV21-1 constitutes a pseudogene. The CDR3 extends over 15 amino acids. The CDR3 region has the DNA TGTGCCAGCAGCAAAACCGGGACAGGGGCATACGAGCAGTACTTC. The encoded protein is CASSKTGTGAYEQYF.

The rearrangement links TRBV19 to TRBJ2-3; TRBD1 matches 8 bases. V was clipped by 5 bases and J by 1 base; unmatched bases: 8. In germline, CDR1 is LNHDA, CDR2 SQIVND (reference sequence). The CDR3 is 16 residues long. The CDR3: CASSVRTGPGTDTQYF. The CDR3 nucleotides read TGTGCCAGTAGTGTACGGACAGGGCCGGGCACAGATACGCAGTATTTT. Together with reference TRBV19 and TRBJ2-3, the CDR3 gives the full variable domain: DGGITQSPKYLFRKEGQNVTLSCEQNLNHDAMYWYRQDPGQGLRLIYYSQIVNDFQKGDIAEGYSVSREKKESFPLTVTSAQKNPTAFYLCASSVRTGPGTDTQYFGPGTRLTVL.

The CDR3 protein is CASSADRGIEQYF. The CDR3, as DNA: TGTGCCAGCAGTGCGGACAGGGGTATCGAGCAGTACTTC. The chain employs TRBV25-1 and TRBJ2-7; 9 bases match TRBD1. The CDR3 is made up of 13 amino acids. V lost 4 bases, J lost 6 bases, and 4 bases stayed unmatched. The V gene's germline CDR1 is MGHDK and CDR2 SYGVNS.

This clone was seen just once. V gene TRBV6-4 combines with J gene TRBJ1-2; D unclear. V gave up 2 bases and J gave up 8 bases, with 12 bases separating them. CDR3 length: 13 amino acids. Per germline, CDR1 MRHNA and CDR2 SNTAGT. The CDR3 protein is CASSDSPRGGYTF. The CDR3 DNA reads as TGTGCCAGCAGTGACAGCCCACGAGGGGGCTACACCTTC.

Written as DNA, the CDR3 is TGTGCCAGCCGCCGGACAGGGATGGGAAACACCATATATTTT. It codes for CASRRTGMGNTIYF. This chain links TRBV9 with TRBJ1-3, with TRBD1 identical over 8 bases. The germline gives CDR1 SGDLS, CDR2 YYNGEE. V trimming: 7 bases; J trimming: 4 bases; junction bases outside the gene matches: 7. There are 14 residues in the CDR3. The full variable domain, rest sourced from reference TRBV9 and TRBJ1-3, is DSGVTQTPKHLITATGQRVTLRCSPRSGDLSVYWYQQSLDQGLQFLIQYYNGEERAKGNILERFSAQQFPDLHSELNLSSLELGDSALYFCASRRTGMGNTIYFGEGSWLTVV.